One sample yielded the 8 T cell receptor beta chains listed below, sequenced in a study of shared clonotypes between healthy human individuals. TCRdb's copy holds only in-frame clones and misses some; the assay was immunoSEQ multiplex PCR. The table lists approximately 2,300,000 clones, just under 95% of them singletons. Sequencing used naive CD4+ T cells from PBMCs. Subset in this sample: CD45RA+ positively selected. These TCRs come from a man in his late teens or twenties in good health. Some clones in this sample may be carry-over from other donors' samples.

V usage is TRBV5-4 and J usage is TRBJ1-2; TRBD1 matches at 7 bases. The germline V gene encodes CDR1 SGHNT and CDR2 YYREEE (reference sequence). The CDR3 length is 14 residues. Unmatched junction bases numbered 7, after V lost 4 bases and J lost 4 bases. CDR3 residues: CASSPGTATYGYTF. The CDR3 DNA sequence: TGTGCCAGCAGCCCGGGGACAGCCACCTATGGCTACACCTTC.

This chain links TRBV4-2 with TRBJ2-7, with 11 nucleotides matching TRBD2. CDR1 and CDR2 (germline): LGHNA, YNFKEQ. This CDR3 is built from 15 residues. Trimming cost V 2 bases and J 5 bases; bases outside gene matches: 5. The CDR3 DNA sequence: TGTGCCAGCAGCCAACCTTTAGCGGGAGGGGACGAGCAGTACTTC. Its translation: CASSQPLAGGDEQYF.

CDR3 residues: CASSGPPRVRGEQYF. The CDR3, as DNA: TGTGCCAGTAGTGGGCCCCCCCGGGTCCGGGGGGAGCAGTACTTC. The genes are TRBV19 and TRBJ2-7; maybe TRBD2 (6 bases). V lost 5 bases and J lost 7, with 21 bases in between. This CDR3 spans 15 amino acids. The germline V gene encodes CDR1 LNHDA and CDR2 SQIVND (reference sequence).

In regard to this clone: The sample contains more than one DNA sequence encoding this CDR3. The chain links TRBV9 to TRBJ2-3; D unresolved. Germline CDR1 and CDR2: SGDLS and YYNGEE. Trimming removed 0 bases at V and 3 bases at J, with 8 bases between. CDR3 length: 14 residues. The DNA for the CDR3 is TGTGCCAGCAGCGTAGAGGTAGTGACAGATACGCAGTATTTT. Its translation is CASSVEVVTDTQYF.

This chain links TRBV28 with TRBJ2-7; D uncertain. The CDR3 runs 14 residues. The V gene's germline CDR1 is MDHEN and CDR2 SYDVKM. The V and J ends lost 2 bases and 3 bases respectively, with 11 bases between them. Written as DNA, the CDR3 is TGTGCCAGCAGTTTAAGCTTCCGGATCTACGAGCAGTACTTC. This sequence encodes CASSLSFRIYEQYF.

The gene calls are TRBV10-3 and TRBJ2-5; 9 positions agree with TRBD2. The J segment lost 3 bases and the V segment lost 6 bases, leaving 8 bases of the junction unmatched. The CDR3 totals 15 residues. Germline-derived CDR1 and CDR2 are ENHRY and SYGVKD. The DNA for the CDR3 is TGTGCCATCAGCGAGGTTCTAGCGGGAAAAGAGACCCAGTACTTC. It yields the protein CAISEVLAGKETQYF.

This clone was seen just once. This CDR3 is CAISETGGWYEQYF. The CDR3 DNA sequence: TGTGCCATCAGTGAGACAGGGGGCTGGTACGAGCAGTACTTC. This chain joins TRBV10-3 and TRBJ2-7, with TRBD1 identical over 9 bases. Germline CDR1 is ENHRY and CDR2 is SYGVKD. The CDR3 loop spans 14 amino acids. The J segment lost 4 bases and the V segment lost 2 bases, leaving 3 bases of the junction unmatched.

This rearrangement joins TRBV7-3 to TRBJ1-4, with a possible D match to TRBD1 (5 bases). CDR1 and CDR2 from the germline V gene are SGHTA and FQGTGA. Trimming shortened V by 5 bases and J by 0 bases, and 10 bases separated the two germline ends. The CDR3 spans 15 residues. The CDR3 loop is CASSPGRSTNEKLFF. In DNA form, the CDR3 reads TGTGCCAGCAGCCCGGGACGGTCAACTAATGAAAAACTGTTTTTT.